The entry below describes one TCR beta chain. Its antigen remains unknown. Baseline was the first blood sampling point, followed by cycle 4 day 1 and cycle 7 day 1. The data belong to a study of OX40 agonist ivuxolimab in advanced cancers. Study observations and caveats: At 0.1 to 3.0 mg/kg, CD4+ and CD8+ blood T cells expanded clonally by week 6.

Per germline, CDR1 SGHVS and CDR2 FNYEAQ. J gave up 0 bases and V 5 bases, and 3 bases lay outside the gene matches. The CDR3 runs 18 residues. Sequenced by immunoSEQ multiplex PCR; TCRdb stores in-frame clones only, minus some. This table has 60,000 or so clones, around 93% appearing once. This chain joins TRBV7-6 and TRBJ2-2; 16 bases fit TRBD2. The material sequenced was CD4+ or CD8+ T cells sorted from blood, taken in a trial of the OX40 agonist ivuxolimab. The clonotype comes from an adult with an advanced solid tumor such as melanoma, head and neck, liver or kidney cancer. CDR3 nucleotides: TGTGCCAGCAGCACCGGGACTAGCGGGGGGGCGAACACCGGGGAGCTGTTTTTT. Residues: CASSTGTSGGANTGELFF.